This record looks at one TCR beta chain sequence and its context. What it binds is unknown. This sample was included in a study of CXCR3-negative and CXCR3-positive naive CD8 T cells. Study-wide findings and caveats: Naive cells used TRBV-TRBJ genes in much the same way whether CXCR3-negative or CXCR3-positive; memory cells did not. CXCR3-positive naive cells had TRB CDR3s that were more hydrophobic than CXCR3-negative naive cells had.

Through 5' RACE with UMI labels, the TRB cDNA libraries were prepared. TCRdb re-called the 5' RACE reads and gives one entry per CDR3 protein, without DNA. This sample's table reports tens of thousands of distinct CDR3 sequences. Germline lookup yields CDR1 MGHDK and CDR2 SYGVNS. The length of the CDR3 is 15 residues. The source material was naive CXCR3+ CD8+ T cells from blood. As for subset: CD45RO-CCR7+CD27+CD95- naive CD8+ T cells expressing CXCR3 (TNR3+). The receptor was isolated from a human donor in good health. Some clones in this sample may be carry-over from other donors' samples. The rearrangement uses TRBV25-1 and TRBJ1-3; the D call from TCRdb, TRBD1, cannot be confirmed without DNA. This CDR3 reads CATRTVLFSGNTIYF.